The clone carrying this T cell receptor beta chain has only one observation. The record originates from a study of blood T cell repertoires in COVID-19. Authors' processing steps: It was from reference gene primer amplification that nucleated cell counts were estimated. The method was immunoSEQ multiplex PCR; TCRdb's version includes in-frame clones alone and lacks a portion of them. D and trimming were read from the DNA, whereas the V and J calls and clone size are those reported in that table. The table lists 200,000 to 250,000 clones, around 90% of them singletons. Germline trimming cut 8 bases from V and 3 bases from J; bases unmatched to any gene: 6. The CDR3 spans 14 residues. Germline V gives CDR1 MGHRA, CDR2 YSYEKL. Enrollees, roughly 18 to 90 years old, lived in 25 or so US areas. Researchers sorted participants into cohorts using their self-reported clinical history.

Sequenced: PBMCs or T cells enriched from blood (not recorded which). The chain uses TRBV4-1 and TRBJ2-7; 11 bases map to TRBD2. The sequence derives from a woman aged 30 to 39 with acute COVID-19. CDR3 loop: CASSPGLADYEQYF. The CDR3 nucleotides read TGCGCCAGCTCTCCGGGACTAGCGGACTACGAGCAGTACTTC.